These 4 T cell receptor beta chains were sequenced from one sample in a study of vaccination and CD4 T cells after COVID-19. The treatment was: roughly 11-day PBMC culture with coronavirus spike peptide pools or control peptides (ViraFEST assay). Sequence data for DNA of cultured CD4+ T cells were generated by the Oncomine TCR Beta short-read assay. MiXCR, run by TCRdb on the PCR reads, gives a single entry per CDR3 protein. The sample consists of about 21,000 distinct CDR3 sequences, approximately 48% of them appearing once. What these receptors recognize is not known. The sequencing input was CD4+ T cells from blood, cultured in vitro. All receptors come from a human donor who had recovered from COVID-19.

The CDR3 bases are TGCGCCAGCAGTGAGAATAGCAACACCGGGGAGCTGTTTTTT. Amino acids: CASSENSNTGELFF. V is TRBV10-1 and J is TRBJ2-2; D remains unclear. V lost 2 bases, J lost 2 bases, and 6 bases lay in between. The germline V gene encodes CDR1 WNHNN and CDR2 SYGVQD (reference sequence). The CDR3 runs to 14 residues.

V and J are TRBV29-1 and TRBJ2-7; D uncertain. V dropped 4 bases and J dropped 6 bases, with 13 bases sitting between them. Germline V lookup: CDR1 SQVTM, CDR2 ANQGSEA. The CDR3 loop spans 12 amino acids. Here the CDR3 reads CSVGASPTEQYF. The DNA of the CDR3 is TGCAGCGTTGGGGCAAGTCCTACCGAGCAGTACTTC.

This clonotype has only a few counts. J is TRBJ2-4 and V is TRBV15; TRBD1 might be the D (6 bases). Looked up from germline, CDR1 is LNHNV and CDR2 is YYDKDF (reference sequence). This CDR3 is 12 amino acids long. V lost 0 bases and J lost 10, with 7 bases in between. CDR3 region: CATSRDRGIQYF. The CDR3 region has the DNA TGTGCCACCAGCAGAGATAGGGGGATTCAGTACTTC. Complete variable domain (other parts from reference TRBV15 and TRBJ2-4): DAMVIQNPRYQVTQFGKPVTLSCSQTLNHNVMYWYQQKSSQAPKLLFHYYDKDFNNEADTPDNFQSRRPNTSFCFLDIRSPGLGDTAMYLCATSRDRGIQYFGAGTRLSVL.

The CDR3 loop reads CASSLMAGGYYEQYF. DNA of the CDR3: TGCGCCAGCAGCTTGATGGCGGGGGGGTACTACGAGCAGTACTTC. The chain links TRBV5-1 to TRBJ2-7; 9 nucleotides line up with TRBD2. This CDR3 region has 15 residues. V shed 1 base, J shed 3 bases, and the junction held 5 bases outside the gene matches. Germline assignment: CDR1 SGHRS and CDR2 YFSETQ. Variable domain in full (rest from reference TRBV5-1 and TRBJ2-7): KAGVTQTPRYLIKTRGQQVTLSCSPISGHRSVSWYQQTPGQGLQFLFEYFSETQRNKGNFPGRFSGRQFSNSRSEMNVSTLELGDSALYLCASSLMAGGYYEQYFGPGTRLTVT.